This T cell receptor beta chain appears in the sequencing data of a study of blood T cell repertoires in COVID-19. Study at large: COVID-19 samples collected from the United States, Italy and Spain covered acute and convalescent phases. Nucleic acid was either cDNA or gDNA, and it came from T cells, B-cell-depleted T cells, or PBMCs.

Original data processing: Reference gene primer amplification gave nucleated cell count estimates. Assay: immunoSEQ multiplex PCR; the TCRdb copy retains only in-frame clones and omits some. The V and J calls and clone size are taken from that table; D and trimming were inferred from the DNA. The table lists roughly 200,000 clones, 60% to 85% of them singletons. CDR1 is KGHSH, CDR2 LQKENI, per germline. V shed 3 bases and J shed 6 bases, with 14 bases lying between them. The CDR3 loop spans 14 amino acids. The rearrangement links TRBV18 to TRBJ1-1, with no clear D. This receptor was identified in a woman aged 45-60 years with active or convalescent COVID-19. Specimen: peripheral blood. CDR3 coding DNA: TGTGCCAGCTCACCCTCATCGGAACGGGCTGAAGCTTTCTTT. This encodes CASSPSSERAEAFF.